This TCR beta chain was observed in a study of CD8 T cells in ankylosing spondylitis. Study outcomes and limitations: Blood from ankylosing spondylitis patients appeared to carry a characteristic roughly 8-variant TCR beta motif.

The CDR3 runs 16 residues. Trimming removed 6 bases from V and 1 base from J; junction bases left unmatched: 12. CDR1 is SQVTM and CDR2 is ANQGSEA in the germline V gene. Only a few counts were recorded for this clonotype. The antigen is not known. One entry per CDR3 protein, called by TCRdb with MiXCR from the 5' RACE reads. Of 700,000 to 850,000 distinct CDR3 sequences listed, about 11% are singletons. The origin of this receptor is a male donor with ankylosing spondylitis. The V and J genes are TRBV29-1 and TRBJ2-7, with TRBD1 matching over 10 bases. Specimen: blood, either unsorted or a sorted T cell fraction (not recorded which). The CDR3 is CSVAGARDRGSYEQYF. The CDR3 DNA reads TGCAGCGTCGCCGGGGCCCGGGACAGGGGTTCCTACGAGCAGTACTTC.